These T cell receptor beta chains were read from a single sample in a study of T cells in Graves' hyperthyroidism and ophthalmopathy. One entry per CDR3 protein results from TCRdb running MiXCR on the multiplex PCR reads. The data hold approximately 520,000 distinct CDR3 sequences, with approximately 25% observed a single time. Sequences were obtained from blood. The origin of the receptors is a woman younger than 45 with Graves' ophthalmopathy. Both conserved end residues are part of each CDR3. D genes are given only for firm matches. The size field is filled for only some rows; it gives once, few, many or a size class.

TRBJ2-7,TRBD2,16,many,TRBV6-1,TGTGCCACCACGGTGGAGACGGGACTAGCGGGGAAGGAGCAGTACTTC,CATTVETGLAGKEQYF
TRBJ1-5,NA,15,many,TRBV20-1,TGCAGTGCTAGTGGGGACACCGGTCAGGGACAGCCCCAGCATTTT,CSASGDTGQGQPQHF
TRBJ1-1,NA,14,NA,TRBV25-1,TGTGCCAGCGCGTGGGAGGATGTGAACACTGAAGCTTTCTTT,CASAWEDVNTEAFF
TRBJ1-5,TRBD1,14,NA,TRBV2,TGTGCCAGCAGGGGGACAGCTCGCAATCAGCCCCAGCATTTT,CASRGTARNQPQHF
TRBJ1-1,NA,13,NA,TRBV5-1,TGCGCCAGCAGCTACGGGGCCGGCACTGAAGCTTTCTTT,CASSYGAGTEAFF
TRBJ2-7,NA,17,many,TRBV14,TGTGCCAGCAGCCAAGATCGGCCCCTACGGGGGACGGGCGAGCAGTACTTC,CASSQDRPLRGTGEQYF
TRBJ2-5,NA,13,few,TRBV5-4,TGTGCCAGCAGCTGGGACCTCAAAGAGACCCAGTACTTC,CASSWDLKETQYF
TRBJ2-7,TRBD2,14,many,TRBV20-1,TGCAGTGCTGGCGTGGCGGGGGGGCCCTACGAGCAGTACTTC,CSAGVAGGPYEQYF
TRBJ1-1,NA,13,NA,TRBV24-1,TGTGCCACCAACGGCAGGGATGACACTGAAGCTTTCTTT,CATNGRDDTEAFF
TRBJ2-7,NA,15,few,TRBV19,TGTGCCAGTAGCCCTAACGACGAAACAGGGAAGCGGCAGTACTTC,CASSPNDETGKRQYF